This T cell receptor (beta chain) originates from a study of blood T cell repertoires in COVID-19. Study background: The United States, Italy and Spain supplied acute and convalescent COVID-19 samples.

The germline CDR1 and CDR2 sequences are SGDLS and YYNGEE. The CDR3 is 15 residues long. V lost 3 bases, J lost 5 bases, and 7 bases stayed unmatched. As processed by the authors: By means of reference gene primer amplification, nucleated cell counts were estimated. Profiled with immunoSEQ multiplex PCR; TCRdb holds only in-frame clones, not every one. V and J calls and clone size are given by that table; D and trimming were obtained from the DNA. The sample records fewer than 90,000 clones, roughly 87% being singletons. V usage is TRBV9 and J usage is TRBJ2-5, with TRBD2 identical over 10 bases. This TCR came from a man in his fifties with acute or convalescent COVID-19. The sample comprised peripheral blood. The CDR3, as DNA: TGTGCCAGCAGCGCATCCGGGACTAGCGTTGAGACCCAGTACTTC. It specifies CASSASGTSVETQYF.